This is a list of T cell receptor beta chains from one sample in a study of cytomegalovirus exposure and HLA in healthy donors. Generated by immunoSEQ multiplex PCR, the TCRdb table keeps only in-frame clones and is missing some. Of around 140,000 clones listed, approximately 82% are singletons. The sequencing input was PBMCs. Receptors were obtained from a man in his forties in good health and CMV-seronegative. Both conserved end residues are part of each CDR3. A D gene is named only where the DNA matches it firmly. The size of a clone is reported for some rows only, either as once, few or many, or as a class for expanded clones.

size	J	V	D	CDR3	DNA
-	TRBJ1-3	TRBV18	TRBD1	CASSRQQGAGNTIYF	TGTGCCAGCTCACGACAACAGGGGGCTGGAAACACCATATATTTT
-	TRBJ2-1	TRBV7-9	TRBD1	CASSPRDRRYNEQFF	TGTGCCAGCAGCCCCCGGGACAGGAGGTACAATGAGCAGTTCTTC
-	TRBJ1-3	TRBV2	TRBD1	CASSEYGPGQGYTIYF	TGTGCCAGCAGTGAATACGGACCGGGACAGGGGTACACCATATATTTT
-	TRBJ2-7	TRBV7-2	-	CASSRVFAYEQYF	TGTGCCAGCAGCCGTGTATTCGCCTACGAGCAGTACTTC
-	TRBJ2-3	TRBV6-4	TRBD2	CASSERGGGSTDTQYF	TGTGCCAGCAGTGAGCGGGGCGGGGGAAGCACAGATACGCAGTATTTT
-	TRBJ2-3	TRBV5-4	-	CASSLAARVDTQYF	TGTGCCAGCAGCTTGGCGGCCCGGGTGGATACGCAGTATTTT
-	TRBJ2-5	TRBV2	TRBD2	CASGIGTSGGLETQYF	TGTGCCAGCGGGATCGGGACTAGCGGGGGGTTAGAGACCCAGTACTTC
-	TRBJ2-5	TRBV5-1	TRBD2	CASSLVGGTETQYF	TGCGCCAGCAGCTTGGTGGGGGGGACGGAGACCCAGTACTTC
once	TRBJ2-7	TRBV4-1	TRBD2	CASSRRLAGEDEQYF	TGCGCCAGCAGCCGCCGGCTAGCGGGAGAGGACGAGCAGTACTTC
few	TRBJ1-2	TRBV7-2	TRBD1	CASSSGTGKGYTF	TGTGCCAGCAGCTCGGGGACAGGGAAAGGCTACACCTTC
-	TRBJ1-5	TRBV6-1	TRBD1	CASRALQGAGEPQHF	TGTGCCAGCAGGGCCCTACAGGGGGCCGGGGAGCCCCAGCATTTT
once	TRBJ2-7	TRBV11-2	-	CASAVGGSYEQYF	TGTGCCAGCGCTGTCGGCGGCTCCTACGAGCAGTACTTC
-	TRBJ2-5	TRBV9	TRBD2	CASSSGLAGASETQYF	TGTGCCAGCAGCTCCGGACTAGCGGGAGCAAGCGAGACCCAGTACTTC
few	TRBJ2-1	TRBV19	-	CASSPWMTSYNEQFF	TGTGCCAGTAGTCCATGGATGACATCCTACAATGAGCAGTTCTTC
-	TRBJ2-5	TRBV4-1	-	CASSQDTALQQYF	TGCGCCAGCAGCCAAGATACAGCCCTGCAGCAGTACTTC
few	TRBJ2-1	TRBV29-1	-	CSVEDLVRSSYNEQFF	TGCAGCGTTGAAGACTTAGTGCGGAGCTCCTACAATGAGCAGTTCTTC
few	TRBJ2-2	TRBV7-3	-	CASSLNPSITGELFF	TGTGCCAGCAGCTTAAACCCGTCTATCACCGGGGAGCTGTTTTTT
-	TRBJ2-1	TRBV7-3	TRBD2	CASSSSGSRNNEQFF	TGTGCCAGCAGCTCTAGCGGGAGTAGAAACAATGAGCAGTTCTTC
-	TRBJ2-7	TRBV7-2	TRBD1	CASSLTSATGLYEQYF	TGTGCCAGCAGCTTAACTTCAGCGACAGGGCTCTACGAGCAGTACTTC
once	TRBJ2-1	TRBV28	TRBD1	CASSFGQGNNEQFF	TGTGCCAGCAGTTTCGGACAGGGGAACAATGAGCAGTTCTTC
few	TRBJ1-5	TRBV19	TRBD1	CASSTDRVQPQHF	TGTGCCAGTAGTACCGACAGGGTTCAGCCCCAGCATTTT
once	TRBJ2-7	TRBV7-2	TRBD1	CASSLDPGGVFEQYF	TGTGCCAGCAGCTTAGATCCAGGGGGCGTTTTCGAGCAGTACTTC
-	TRBJ2-4	TRBV6-1	-	CASSETDRNIQYF	TGTGCCAGCAGCGAAACAGACAGGAACATTCAGTACTTC
-	TRBJ2-7	TRBV20-1	-	CSASRYEQYF	TGCAGTGCTAGCAGGTACGAGCAGTACTTC
-	TRBJ2-5	TRBV5-4	TRBD1	CASSLNRGWETQYF	TGTGCCAGCAGCTTGAACAGGGGGTGGGAGACCCAGTACTTC
-	TRBJ1-5	TRBV19	-	CASSQRANRAFQPQHF	TGTGCCAGTAGTCAACGGGCTAACAGGGCCTTCCAGCCCCAGCATTTT
-	TRBJ1-2	TRBV7-3	TRBD1	CASSAGGTVDGYTF	TGTGCCAGCAGCGCCGGAGGGACAGTGGATGGCTACACCTTC
-	TRBJ2-7	TRBV10-3	TRBD1	CAISAVTGSDEQYF	TGTGCCATCAGTGCCGTGACAGGGTCGGACGAGCAGTACTTC
few	TRBJ2-7	TRBV5-1	-	CASSLVFGRANEQYF	TGCGCCAGCAGCTTGGTATTCGGCAGGGCTAACGAGCAGTACTTC
-	TRBJ1-2	TRBV28	TRBD1	CASSLSPGQGRYGYTF	TGTGCCAGCAGTTTATCCCCGGGACAGGGGCGTTATGGCTACACCTTC
-	TRBJ2-2	TRBV29-1	-	CSVIPGTNTGELFF	TGCAGCGTAATTCCCGGGACGAACACCGGGGAGCTGTTTTTT
-	TRBJ1-2	TRBV2	TRBD1	CASSDGQGAVGYTF	TGTGCCAGCAGTGACGGACAGGGGGCTGTTGGCTACACCTTC
-	TRBJ2-3	TRBV5-1	TRBD1	CASSLGTGSDTQYF	TGCGCCAGCAGCTTAGGGACAGGGTCGGATACGCAGTATTTT
-	TRBJ1-5	TRBV10-3	TRBD1	CAISAGQANNQPQHF	TGTGCCATCAGTGCGGGACAGGCGAACAATCAGCCCCAGCATTTT
-	TRBJ2-1	TRBV5-5	-	CASSPRIDGQGEQFF	TGTGCCAGCAGCCCAAGAATAGACGGTCAGGGGGAGCAGTTCTTC
once	TRBJ2-7	TRBV9	TRBD1	CASSVAGQGAYEQYF	TGTGCCAGCAGCGTAGCGGGACAGGGGGCCTACGAGCAGTACTTC
-	TRBJ2-7	TRBV19	TRBD1	CASSIRDRGGYEQYF	TGTGCCAGTAGTATTCGGGACAGGGGCGGCTACGAGCAGTACTTC
-	TRBJ2-5	TRBV5-5	-	CASSRGGWEYQETQYF	TGTGCCAGCAGCAGGGGGGGGTGGGAGTACCAAGAGACCCAGTACTTC
-	TRBJ2-7	TRBV7-8	-	CASSAGGYEQYF	TGTGCCAGCAGCGCCGGTGGCTACGAGCAGTACTTC
-	TRBJ1-6	TRBV28	TRBD1	CASSLRGSSYNSPLHF	TGTGCCAGCAGCCTCAGGGGGAGCTCCTATAATTCACCCCTCCACTTT
-	TRBJ2-7	TRBV6-5	-	CASSYSRQGYEQYF	TGTGCCAGCAGTTACTCTAGGCAGGGGTACGAGCAGTACTTC
-	TRBJ1-1	TRBV28	-	CASSGSAGGGTEAFF	TGTGCCAGCAGTGGATCCGCGGGGGGCGGCACTGAAGCTTTCTTT
-	TRBJ2-7	TRBV15	TRBD2	CAPRAGGPYEQYF	TGTGCCCCAAGGGCGGGGGGCCCCTACGAGCAGTACTTC
-	TRBJ1-6	TRBV5-1	TRBD1	CASSPSGTGNSPLHF	TGCGCCAGCAGCCCGTCCGGGACAGGGAATTCACCCCTCCACTTT
-	TRBJ1-4	TRBV2	-	CASISGTNEKLFF	TGTGCCAGCATTTCCGGGACAAATGAAAAACTGTTTTTT
-	TRBJ1-3	TRBV18	TRBD1	CASSRTGQGNGNTIYF	TGTGCCAGCTCCCGTACCGGACAGGGAAACGGAAACACCATATATTTT
-	TRBJ2-7	TRBV29-1	TRBD1	CSVGRTGGSEQYF	TGCAGCGTTGGACGGACAGGGGGCAGCGAGCAGTACTTC
-	TRBJ1-2	TRBV7-2	-	CASSPAGRLGTF	TGTGCCAGCAGCCCCGCAGGGAGGCTTGGCACCTTC
-	TRBJ1-1	TRBV2	TRBD1	CASRDRGTTEAFF	TGTGCCAGCAGGGACAGGGGAACGACTGAAGCTTTCTTT
-	TRBJ1-1	TRBV2	TRBD1	CASSGQGNTEAFF	TGTGCCAGCAGCGGACAGGGCAACACTGAAGCTTTCTTT
-	TRBJ2-2	TRBV5-8	TRBD1	CASSLEGQGAGELFF	TGTGCCAGCAGCTTGGAGGGACAGGGGGCCGGGGAGCTGTTTTTT
once	TRBJ1-1	TRBV19	-	CASSSTGLNTEAFF	TGTGCCAGTAGCTCGACAGGCTTGAACACTGAAGCTTTCTTT
-	TRBJ1-3	TRBV7-8	-	CASSSSRTAGNTIYF	TGTGCCAGCAGCTCCTCTCGGACTGCCGGAAACACCATATATTTT
-	TRBJ2-7	TRBV29-1	TRBD1	CSVAGTGNYEQYF	TGCAGCGTTGCCGGGACAGGGAACTACGAGCAGTACTTC